Shown below are 21 T cell receptor beta chains from a single sample sequenced in a study of identifying expanded T cells in peripheral blood. TCRdb keeps only in-frame clones here, not all; method: immunoSEQ multiplex PCR. The table shows approximately 110,000 clones, with about 85% occurring only once. The specimen was blood. Receptors originate from a person aged 18-70 years in good health.

The chain links TRBV19 to TRBJ1-4; TRBD1 is a possible D gene (6 bases). Germline V CDR1 and CDR2: LNHDA, SQIVND (reference sequence). This CDR3 contains 16 residues. Trimming shortened V by 6 bases and J by 7 bases, and 21 bases separated the two germline ends. The CDR3 nucleotides read TGTGCCAGTAGCGCCTGGGGGGGCGTGCCGGGTGAAAAACTGTTTTTT. Protein sequence: CASSAWGGVPGEKLFF.

CDR3 region: CASSPSGAGNTEAFF. The CDR3 DNA follows: TGTGCCAGCTCACCGTCCGGGGCAGGGAACACTGAAGCTTTCTTT. The V and J genes are TRBV18 and TRBJ1-1, with D perhaps TRBD1 (5 bases). The length of the CDR3 is 15 residues. Trimming cost V 3 bases and J 1 base, with 12 bases left between them. Per the germline V gene, CDR1 is KGHSH and CDR2 is LQKENI.

The rearrangement links TRBV5-4 to TRBJ1-4, with D hard to call. CDR1 is SGHNT and CDR2 is YYREEE in the germline V gene (reference sequence). The CDR3 is made up of 16 amino acids. Trimming took 4 bases from V and 8 from J, leaving 21 bases between them. The CDR3 DNA sequence: TGTGCCAGCAGCCCCGGAGGGTCGGGTAGTCGAGAAAAACTGTTTTTT. This encodes CASSPGGSGSREKLFF.

The V gene is TRBV18, the J gene TRBJ2-2; maybe TRBD1 (6 bases). Trimming removed 3 bases from V and 5 bases from J, with 16 bases in between. The V gene's germline CDR1 is KGHSH and CDR2 LQKENI. The CDR3 is made up of 16 amino acids. CDR3 amino acids: CASSPELRTGTGELFF. The CDR3 DNA reads TGTGCCAGCTCACCTGAGCTGAGAACAGGGACCGGGGAGCTGTTTTTT. Complete variable domain (other parts from reference TRBV18 and TRBJ2-2): NAGVMQNPRHLVRRRGQEARLRCSPMKGHSHVYWYRQLPEEGLKFMVYLQKENIIDESGMPKERFSAEFPKEGPSILRIQQVVRGDSAAYFCASSPELRTGTGELFFGEGSRLTVL.

The chain couples TRBV10-3 to TRBJ1-1, with D perhaps TRBD1 (5 bases). Trimming took off 0 bases at V and 8 bases at J, with 16 bases between the two ends. The CDR3 has 15 residues. In germline, CDR1 is ENHRY, CDR2 SYGVKD. The CDR3 loop reads CAISESSGVVSEAFF. CDR3 coding DNA: TGTGCCATCAGTGAGTCTTCGGGGGTCGTATCCGAAGCTTTCTTT.

The V gene is TRBV7-9, the J gene TRBJ2-1, with D uncertain. Germline CDR1 is SEHNR and CDR2 is FQNEAQ (reference sequence). V was trimmed by 3 bases and J by 14 bases, leaving 11 bases between them. CDR3 length equals 11 residues. The CDR3 region has the DNA TGTGCCAGCAGCTTTGGGGTTTTTGAGTTCTTC. Residues: CASSFGVFEFF. Combining the CDR3 with reference TRBV7-9 and TRBJ2-1 gives the whole variable domain DTGVSQNPRHKITKRGQNVTFRCDPISEHNRLYWYRQTLGQGPEFLTYFQNEAQLEKSRLLSDRFSAERPKGSFSTLEIQRTEQGDSAMYLCASSFGVFEFFGPGTRLTVL.

This chain uses TRBV2 with TRBJ2-7; TRBD1 might be the D (6 bases). Trimming took 2 bases from V and 3 from J, leaving 11 bases between them. The V gene's germline CDR1 is SNHLY and CDR2 FYNNEI. The CDR3 is 14 residues long. For the CDR3, the DNA is TGTGCCAGCAGTGAACGGGGACACCTCTACGAGCAGTACTTC. It codes for CASSERGHLYEQYF.

The chain recombines TRBV11-1 with TRBJ2-3; D is ambiguous. CDR1 and CDR2 (germline): SGHAT, FQDESV (reference sequence). V shed 3 bases and J shed 6 bases, with 10 bases lying between them. The CDR3 is 13 residues long. In DNA, the CDR3 is TGTGCCAGCAGCTTCCGCGTGGCGGATACGCAGTATTTT. Translating it yields CASSFRVADTQYF.

The CDR3 nucleotides are TGTGCCAGCAGCCAAGCCCGAGCCGTGAAGAGACCAGATACGCAGTATTTT. Its translation: CASSQARAVKRPDTQYF. V is TRBV4-2 and J is TRBJ2-3, with D unresolved. CDR1 is LGHNA and CDR2 is YNFKEQ in the germline V gene. Between the trimmed V and J ends, which lost 1 base and 4 bases, there was a span of 18 bases. This CDR3 spans 17 amino acids.

The V and J genes are TRBV19 and TRBJ2-7, with a weak D call TRBD1 (5 bases). The CDR3 length is 15 residues. V lost 1 base and J 2 bases, leaving 12 bases between the germline ends. Germline V gene data show CDR1 as LNHDA and CDR2 as SQIVND (reference sequence). This CDR3 is CASSIGAGKTYEQYF. The CDR3 DNA is TGTGCCAGTAGTATAGGGGCAGGGAAGACCTACGAGCAGTACTTC.

There are a few counts of this clone. J is TRBJ2-2 and V is TRBV9, with D uncertain. CDR3 length: 15 amino acids. V was pared by 4 bases and J by 1 base, with 11 bases between. Germline CDR1 SGDLS, CDR2 YYNGEE. CDR3 nucleotide sequence: TGTGCCAGCAGCCCTCGGACGGTGAACACCGGGGAGCTGTTTTTT. This translates into CASSPRTVNTGELFF. The full variable domain, rest sourced from reference TRBV9 and TRBJ2-2, is DSGVTQTPKHLITATGQRVTLRCSPRSGDLSVYWYQQSLDQGLQFLIQYYNGEERAKGNILERFSAQQFPDLHSELNLSSLELGDSALYFCASSPRTVNTGELFFGEGSRLTVL.

The V call is TRBV5-8, the J call TRBJ2-3, with 7 bases fitting TRBD2. Germline V gene data show CDR1 as SGHTS and CDR2 as YDEGEE. CDR3 length: 18 residues. Trimming removed 1 base from V and 0 bases from J; junction bases left unmatched: 11. This chain's CDR3 is CASSLYGLGSGSTDTQYF. As DNA, the CDR3 is TGTGCCAGCAGCTTGTACGGGTTGGGTAGCGGGAGCACAGATACGCAGTATTTT. Supplemented by reference TRBV5-8 and TRBJ2-3, the full variable domain reads EAGVTQSPTHLIKTRGQQATLRCSPISGHTSVYWYQQALGLGLQFLLWYDEGEERNRGNFPPRFSGRQFPNYSSELNVNALELEDSALYLCASSLYGLGSGSTDTQYFGPGTRLTVL.

This clone appeared a single time. The chain links TRBV7-6 to TRBJ2-2, with 13 bases aligning to TRBD2. The CDR3 runs to 19 residues. Trimming cost V 5 bases and J 3 bases; bases outside gene matches: 12. The germline CDR1 and CDR2 sequences are SGHVS and FNYEAQ. CDR3 protein: CASSAYGLAGVGDTGELFF. The CDR3 DNA is TGTGCCAGCAGCGCCTATGGACTAGCGGGAGTCGGGGACACCGGGGAGCTGTTTTTT.

V is TRBV18 and J is TRBJ2-3, with 9 nucleotides matching TRBD2. After removal of 6 bases from V and 1 base from J, the junction contained 5 bases not matched to a gene. This CDR3 has 15 amino acids. Germline CDR1 reads KGHSH; CDR2 reads LQKENI. Written as DNA, the CDR3 is TGTGCCAGCTCCCCCCGGACTAGCGGCACAGATACGCAGTATTTT. Amino acid sequence: CASSPRTSGTDTQYF.

This clone was observed a single time. J is TRBJ2-7 and V is TRBV9; tentatively, D is TRBD1 (6 bases). V lost 0 bases to trimming and J lost 4 bases, with 14 bases between them. The germline V gene has CDR1 SGDLS and CDR2 YYNGEE. This CDR3 comprises 15 residues. For the CDR3, the DNA is TGTGCCAGCAGCGTAGCCTACCAGGGGAAATACGAGCAGTACTTC. This codes for CASSVAYQGKYEQYF. The whole variable domain, remainder taken from reference TRBV9 and TRBJ2-7, is DSGVTQTPKHLITATGQRVTLRCSPRSGDLSVYWYQQSLDQGLQFLIQYYNGEERAKGNILERFSAQQFPDLHSELNLSSLELGDSALYFCASSVAYQGKYEQYFGPGTRLTVT.

The chain is built from TRBV11-2 and TRBJ1-2, with TRBD1 matching over 7 bases. CDR3 size: 15 residues. Trimming removed 5 bases from V and 1 base from J; junction bases left unmatched: 7. Germline CDR1 reads SGHAT; CDR2 reads FQNNGV. The CDR3 sequence is CASSRTGALNYGYTF. The CDR3 DNA sequence: TGTGCCAGCAGCCGTACAGGGGCCCTTAACTATGGCTACACCTTC.

V usage is TRBV6-5 and J usage is TRBJ2-2; D is ambiguous. The V and J ends lost 6 bases and 4 bases respectively, with 6 bases between them. Looked up from germline, CDR1 is MNHEY and CDR2 is SVGAGI. This CDR3 comprises 12 residues. The CDR3 sequence: CASRWSTGELFF. The CDR3 region has the DNA TGTGCCAGCAGGTGGAGCACCGGGGAGCTGTTTTTT.

The rearrangement links TRBV9 to TRBJ2-7; no definite D call. CDR1 is SGDLS and CDR2 is YYNGEE in the germline V gene. The CDR3 covers 14 residues. Trimming stripped 4 bases from V and 2 bases from J, with 13 bases between. Here the CDR3 reads CASSPRFSTYEQYF. In DNA, the CDR3 is TGTGCCAGCAGCCCTCGTTTCTCGACCTACGAGCAGTACTTC. Based on the CDR3 plus reference TRBV9 and TRBJ2-7, the full variable domain is DSGVTQTPKHLITATGQRVTLRCSPRSGDLSVYWYQQSLDQGLQFLIQYYNGEERAKGNILERFSAQQFPDLHSELNLSSLELGDSALYFCASSPRFSTYEQYFGPGTRLTVT.

V and J are TRBV5-1 and TRBJ1-5; 7 bases agree with TRBD1. Looked up from germline, CDR1 is SGHRS and CDR2 is YFSETQ. Germline trimming cut 2 bases from V and 5 bases from J; bases unmatched to any gene: 4. The length of the CDR3 is 14 residues. The DNA of the CDR3 is TGCGCCAGCAGCTTAACAGGGACAGATCAGCCCCAGCATTTT. This encodes CASSLTGTDQPQHF.

V is TRBV9 and J is TRBJ1-4, with D perhaps matching TRBD1 (5 bases). CDR3 length equals 14 residues. V was cut by 1 base and J by 8 bases, with 12 bases left in between. Germline V gene sequence: CDR1 SGDLS, CDR2 YYNGEE. CDR3 sequence (DNA): TGTGCCAGCAGCGTATCCAGGGCAGAGGAAAAACTGTTTTTT. Translation: CASSVSRAEEKLFF.

The rearrangement uses TRBV2 and TRBJ1-4, with D possibly TRBD1 on 5 matching bases. The V end was cut by 7 bases, the J end by 0 bases, with 15 bases between. The CDR3 spans 16 residues. CDR1 and CDR2 (germline): SNHLY, FYNNEI. The CDR3 nucleotides read TGTGCCAGCAAGACGGACAAGATAGCAACTAATGAAAAACTGTTTTTT. It is translated as CASKTDKIATNEKLFF.